This is a list of T cell receptor beta chains from one sample in a study of CD8 T cells in ankylosing spondylitis. TCRdb itself ran the 5' RACE reads through MiXCR, one entry per CDR3 protein. The table lists some 840,000 distinct CDR3 sequences, around 11% of them singletons. The sample was blood, either unsorted or a sorted T cell fraction (not recorded which). The receptors derive from a male donor with ankylosing spondylitis. Both conserved end residues are part of each CDR3. The D gene is left open where the match is weak. Clone size is shown for a subset of rows, as once, few, many or a class of expanded clone.

d_call,clone_size,v_call,j_call,cdr3_aa,cdr3_nt
.,many,TRBV5-1,TRBJ2-1,CASNPTGNLNNEQFF,TGCGCCAGCAACCCCACAGGGAACCTAAACAATGAGCAGTTCTTC
.,.,TRBV5-1,TRBJ2-3,CASSLNPSASTDTQYF,TGCGCCAGCAGCTTGAATCCTAGCGCTAGCACAGATACGCAGTATTTT
.,.,TRBV5-5,TRBJ1-5,CASSGRGDGYRNQPQHF,TGTGCCAGCAGCGGGCGAGGGGACGGTTATCGCAATCAGCCCCAGCATTTT
.,.,TRBV5-1,TRBJ2-1,CASSLAGKGREQFF,TGCGCCAGCAGCTTGGCCGGGAAGGGTAGGGAACAGTTCTTC
.,few,TRBV18,TRBJ2-3,CASSLGRPGDSTDTQYF,TGTGCCAGCTCACTGGGACGCCCCGGGGATAGCACAGATACGCAGTATTTT
.,.,TRBV6-5,TRBJ1-4,CASSYREGEMPNEKLFF,TGTGCCAGCAGTTACCGAGAGGGGGAGATGCCTAATGAAAAACTGTTTTTT
TRBD1,few,TRBV4-2,TRBJ2-4,CASSPDAGQGNIQYF,TGTGCCAGCAGCCCTGACGCAGGACAGGGGAACATTCAGTACTTC
.,.,TRBV7-9,TRBJ1-1,CASSSQVDTEAFF,TGTGCCAGCAGCTCCCAAGTCGACACTGAAGCTTTCTTT
TRBD2,.,TRBV12-3/TRBV12-4,TRBJ2-3,CASSRRLATTDTQYF,TGTGCCAGCAGTCGAAGACTAGCAACCACAGATACGCAGTATTTT
.,.,TRBV20-1,TRBJ2-3,CCARDGHKTDTQYF,TGCTGTGCTAGAGACGGACATAAAACAGATACGCAGTATTTT
.,few,TRBV14,TRBJ1-5,CASSQGYGNQPQHF,TGTGCCAGCAGCCAAGGGTACGGCAATCAGCCCCAGCATTTT
.,.,TRBV6-2/TRBV6-3,TRBJ2-5,CASSLEIRDGAWETQYF,TGTGCCAGCAGTTTGGAAATCAGGGACGGAGCATGGGAGACCCAGTACTTC
TRBD1,few,TRBV9,TRBJ2-5,CASSVGAGGGTQYF,TGTGCCAGCAGCGTAGGGGCAGGGGGTGGGACCCAGTACTTC
.,few,TRBV4-2,TRBJ1-2,CASSQVRGYGYTF,TGTGCCAGCAGCCAAGTTAGGGGCTATGGCTACACCTTC
TRBD1,few,TRBV9,TRBJ2-7,CASSVTRTGGEQYF,TGTGCCAGCAGCGTCACAAGGACAGGGGGCGAGCAGTACTTC
.,many,TRBV5-1,TRBJ2-2,CASSLVTPGLTGELFF,TGCGCCAGCAGCTTGGTTACACCAGGGCTGACCGGGGAGCTGTTTTTT
.,.,TRBV18,TRBJ1-6,CASSPRYQNNSPLHF,TGTGCCAGCTCACCACGGTATCAAAATAATTCACCCCTCCACTTT
.,few,TRBV4-3,TRBJ1-2,CASSQDGLAGANYGYTF,TGCGCCAGCAGCCAAGATGGGTTGGCAGGTGCTAACTATGGCTACACCTTC
.,.,TRBV5-1,TRBJ2-5,CASSFPSGQETQYF,TGCGCCAGCAGCTTTCCGAGCGGGCAAGAGACCCAGTACTTC
.,few,TRBV4-2,TRBJ2-5,CASSVDYRETQYF,TGTGCCAGCAGCGTCGACTATAGGGAGACCCAGTACTTC
TRBD2,.,TRBV27,TRBJ2-1,CASRDRLAGGIGEQFF,TGTGCCAGCAGGGACCGACTAGCGGGGGGCATCGGTGAGCAGTTCTTC
TRBD1,.,TRBV20-1,TRBJ2-1,CSAAAGTGNHEQFF,TGCAGTGCCGCCGCCGGGACAGGGAACCATGAGCAGTTCTTC
TRBD1,.,TRBV7-9,TRBJ2-7,CASSAGTGVAYEQYF,TGTGCCAGCAGCGCCGGGACAGGGGTTGCCTACGAGCAGTACTTC
.,few,TRBV12-3/TRBV12-4,TRBJ1-2,CASSEDRFSPYGYTF,TGTGCCAGCAGTGAAGACAGATTCTCTCCTTATGGCTACACCTTC
.,.,TRBV9,TRBJ2-2,CASSVAVHKNTGELFF,TGTGCCAGCAGCGTAGCGGTACACAAGAACACCGGGGAGCTGTTTTTT
.,few,TRBV4-3,TRBJ2-1,CASSRKIRSEQFF,TGCGCCAGCAGCCGGAAAATACGGAGTGAGCAGTTCTTC
.,few,TRBV20-1,TRBJ1-6,CSAGLRSYNSPLHF,TGCAGTGCTGGACTCAGGAGCTATAATTCACCCCTCCACTTT
.,few,TRBV20-1,TRBJ1-6,CSARPDGGGSPLHF,TGCAGTGCTAGGCCCGACGGTGGTGGTTCACCCCTCCACTTT
.,few,TRBV7-3,TRBJ2-7,CASSSDFSGAEQYF,TGTGCCAGCAGCTCGGATTTTAGCGGTGCCGAGCAGTACTTC
TRBD2,few,TRBV20-1,TRBJ2-7,CSAGPSGNTYEQYF,TGCAGTGCTGGCCCTAGCGGGAATACCTACGAGCAGTACTTC
.,.,TRBV7-9,TRBJ2-5,CASSSVRQTQYF,TGTGCCAGCAGTTCGGTTAGGCAGACCCAGTACTTC
.,.,TRBV20-1,TRBJ1-1,CSAFSRVTEAFF,TGCAGTGCTTTTTCCAGGGTGACTGAAGCTTTCTTT
.,few,TRBV6-5,TRBJ1-1,CASSFPGTVNTEAFF,TGTGCCAGCAGTTTTCCCGGGACGGTGAACACTGAAGCTTTCTTT
.,once,TRBV6-5,TRBJ1-2,CASSYSLGNYGYTF,TGTGCCAGCAGTTACTCGTTGGGGAACTATGGCTACACCTTC
TRBD2,.,TRBV20-1,TRBJ2-7,CSAANSGSGSYEQYF,TGCAGTGCTGCAAATAGCGGGAGTGGGTCCTACGAGCAGTACTTC
.,many,TRBV10-1,TRBJ1-1,CASSVQPNTEAFF,TGCGCCAGCAGTGTTCAACCGAACACTGAAGCTTTCTTT
.,.,TRBV24-1,TRBJ2-3,CATSEKRGGRGTDTQYF,TGTGCCACCAGTGAAAAACGAGGGGGAAGGGGGACAGATACGCAGTATTTT
TRBD2,few,TRBV7-2,TRBJ2-3,CATRTSERADTQYF,TGTGCCACCAGGACTAGCGAAAGGGCAGATACGCAGTATTTT
TRBD2,few,TRBV24-1,TRBJ2-1,CATSDFGLAGARSYNEQFF,TGTGCCACCAGTGATTTTGGCCTAGCGGGGGCCCGATCCTACAATGAGCAGTTCTTC
.,few,TRBV20-1,TRBJ1-2,CSARDSLLNYGYTF,TGCAGTGCTAGAGATTCCTTGTTGAACTATGGCTACACCTTC
TRBD1,few,TRBV20-1,TRBJ1-1,CSARGRQGGTSNVAFF,TGCAGTGCTAGAGGCAGACAGGGGGGTACTTCTAATGTAGCTTTCTTT
TRBD2,many,TRBV7-2,TRBJ2-7,CASSNLAGAREQYF,TGTGCCAGCAGCAACTTAGCGGGAGCACGAGAGCAGTACTTC
TRBD1,few,TRBV5-5,TRBJ1-2,CASSYGQVYGYTF,TGTGCCAGCAGTTACGGACAGGTATATGGCTACACCTTC
.,few,TRBV4-3,TRBJ2-3,CASSPQQAPDTQYF,TGCGCCAGCAGCCCTCAACAGGCCCCAGATACGCAGTATTTT